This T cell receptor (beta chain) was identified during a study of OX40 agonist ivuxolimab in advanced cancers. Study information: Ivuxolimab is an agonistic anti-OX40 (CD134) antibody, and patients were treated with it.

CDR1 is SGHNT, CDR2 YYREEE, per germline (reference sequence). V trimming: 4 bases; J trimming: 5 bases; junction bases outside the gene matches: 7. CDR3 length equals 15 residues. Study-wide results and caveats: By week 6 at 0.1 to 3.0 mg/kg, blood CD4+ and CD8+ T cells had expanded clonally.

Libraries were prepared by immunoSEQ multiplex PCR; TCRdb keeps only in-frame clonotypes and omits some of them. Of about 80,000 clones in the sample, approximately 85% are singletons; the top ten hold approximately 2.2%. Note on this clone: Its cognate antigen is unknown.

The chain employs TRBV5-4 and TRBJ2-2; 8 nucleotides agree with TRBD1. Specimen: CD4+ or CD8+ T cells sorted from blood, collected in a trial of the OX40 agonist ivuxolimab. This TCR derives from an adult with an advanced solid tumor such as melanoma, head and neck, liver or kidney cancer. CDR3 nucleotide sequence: TGTGCCAGCAGCCCGGGGCGGGACAGGACCGGGGAGCTGTTTTTT. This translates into CASSPGRDRTGELFF. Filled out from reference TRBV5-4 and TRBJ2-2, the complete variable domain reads ETGVTQSPTHLIKTRGQQVTLRCSSQSGHNTVSWYQQALGQGPQFIFQYYREEENGRGNFPPRFSGLQFPNYSSELNVNALELDDSALYLCASSPGRDRTGELFFGEGSRLTVL.